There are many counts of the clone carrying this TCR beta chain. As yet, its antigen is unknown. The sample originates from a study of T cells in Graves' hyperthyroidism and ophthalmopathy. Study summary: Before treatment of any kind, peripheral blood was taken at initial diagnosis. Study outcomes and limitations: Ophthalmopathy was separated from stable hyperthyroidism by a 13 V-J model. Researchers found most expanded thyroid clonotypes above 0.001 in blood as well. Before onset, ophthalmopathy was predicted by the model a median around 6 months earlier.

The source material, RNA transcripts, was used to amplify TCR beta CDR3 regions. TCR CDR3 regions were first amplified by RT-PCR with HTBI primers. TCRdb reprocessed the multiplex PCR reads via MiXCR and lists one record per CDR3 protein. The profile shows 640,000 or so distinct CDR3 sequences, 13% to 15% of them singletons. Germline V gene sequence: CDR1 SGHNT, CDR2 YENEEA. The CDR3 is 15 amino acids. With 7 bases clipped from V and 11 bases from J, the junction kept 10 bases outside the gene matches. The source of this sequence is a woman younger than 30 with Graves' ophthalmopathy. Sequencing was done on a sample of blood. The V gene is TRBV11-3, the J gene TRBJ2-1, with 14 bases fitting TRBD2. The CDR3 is CASTRGLAGDTQQFF. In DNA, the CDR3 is TGTGCCAGCACAAGGGGACTAGCGGGAGATACCCAGCAGTTCTTC.